Sequencing of this TCR beta chain was carried out in a study of blood T cells in healthy people across ages (dated by TCRdb to the mid-2010s). About the investigation overall: In model experiments, template switching captured roughly one uniquely barcoded TCR beta cDNA molecule for every two T cells. Using deep sequencing normalized with unique cDNA molecular identifiers, the study measured how TCR beta repertoire diversity changes with age. Four age groups were formed from the donors: young (average about 17 years), middle-aged (approximately 42), aged (around 68) and long-lived (roughly 88). Donors of different ages were randomly distributed across sequencing lanes to avoid experimental bias. The study analyzed two additional independent replicas of 1 million unique cDNA reads from the same blood draw for two donors, one aged 18 to 29 and one aged 80 or older.

The library was made by 5' RACE. This sample was sequenced with an Illumina HiSeq 2500. The second PCR ran for roughly 7 to 11 cycles and used a J-beta primer mix along with a sample-barcoded 5' primer. A template-switch 5' adaptor carrying 12 random nucleotides introduced a unique molecular identifier onto each TCR beta cDNA molecule. Each sample yielded at least 2.5 million CDR3-containing paired-end reads. The Mint cDNA synthesis kit, primed by a TRBC-specific oligonucleotide, was used to synthesize first-strand cDNA from all RNA. All cDNA was treated with uracil-DNA glycosylase and then went through a first 18-cycle PCR with the universal primers M1SS and BC2_uni_R. The authors' pipeline ran thus. For normalization, 1 million high-quality reads, each with a distinct molecular identifier, were randomly selected from each sample. Instead of being binned into consensus sequences, reads that shared molecular identifiers were thrown out. MiTCR, with a Q25 quality threshold and the strictest error-elimination algorithm, was used for CDR3 identification, clonotype clustering and error correction. A nonparametric unseen species model using Euler transformation provided a lower-bound estimate of total TCR beta diversity. TCRdb reworked the public reads: Q25 trimming with fastp, MiXCR clone assembly, productive beta chains retained. Each record represents a unique CDR3 protein, reported with the most common genes and DNA among its rows. V and J calls and clone size were set by TCRdb, not the authors. The sample contains almost 300,000 distinct CDR3 sequences, about 25% of them found a single time. Jointly, the top ten make up 29% of the sample.

The junction shows trimming of 0 bases on V and 4 bases on J, plus 6 bases between the germline ends. CDR1 and CDR2 (LGHNA, YSLEER) derive from the germline V gene. The CDR3 contains 13 residues, cysteine and phenylalanine counted. The CDR3 DNA has 39 bases and is translated from base 1. What the research found in general, with its limitations: Compared with the aged group, more naive CD4+ T cells, fewer expanded clones and increased TCR diversity were shown by the long-lived group, suggesting age selection. As age increased, observed TCR beta diversity per million T cells dropped in a roughly linear way, and a significant reduction was already evident by age about 40. Donor CMV infection status was unknown, potentially confounding age-related changes in expanded clonotypes. Bulk unsorted PBMC profiling prevented conclusive comparison of naive and antigen-experienced compartments. A strong correlation was found between observed TCR beta diversity and the percentage of naive T cells measured by flow cytometry. Estimates of total diversity based on one million sequenced T cells were considered lower bounds and underestimates.

The donors were around 39 Caucasian individuals from Russia, aged about 6 to 95 years, who were systemically healthy. Each donor gave around 9.8 milliliters of peripheral blood, collected into EDTA-treated Vacutainer tubes. Ficoll-Paque density-gradient centrifugation was used to isolate PBMCs, with at least 6 million obtained per sample. Trizol reagent was used to extract total RNA from PBMCs, with at least 5.5 micrograms per sample. Naive CD45RAhigh/CD27high T cell percentages were measured by flow cytometry on a PBMC aliquot from every donor. A note on this clonotype: The specificity of this receptor is unknown. Base qualities are not recorded, but no much larger clone differs from it by a single base.

The sample comprised blood. The receptor was isolated from a woman aged 65 to 85 in good health. This chain joins TRBV4-3 to TRBJ1-1, with the D gene call left open. The DNA sequence is TGCGCCAGCAGCCAAGACATCCTCACTGAAGCTTTCTTT. This yields the protein CASSQDILTEAFF.